These T cell receptor beta chains were read from a single sample in a study of blood T cell repertoires in COVID-19. This table comes from immunoSEQ multiplex PCR, and its TCRdb copy is limited to in-frame clones, with some not included. The table lists about 220,000 clones, 80% to 85% of them singletons. Sequenced material: peripheral blood. The receptors shown here come from a woman aged 70-85 years with COVID-19, enrolled during active disease. Each CDR3 is given with its conserved first and last residue. A D gene is named only where the DNA matches it firmly. Expanded clones get a size class; other rows say once, few or many, or leave the size out.

v_gene	j_gene	d_gene	abundance	CDR3nt	CDR3aa
TRBV3-1/TRBV3-2	TRBJ2-5	.	.	TGTGCCAGCAGCCAAGATCTCAGGGCTCGGTACCAAGAGACCCAGTACTTC	CASSQDLRARYQETQYF
TRBV28	TRBJ1-5	TRBD1	.	TGTGCCAGCAGTCTGGGGGACAGGGGGTCTCTTCAGCCCCAGCATTTT	CASSLGDRGSLQPQHF
TRBV28	TRBJ1-3	.	.	TGTGCCAGCATTGGAGCCCGAAACTCTGGAAACACCATATATTTT	CASIGARNSGNTIYF
TRBV7-9	TRBJ2-7	.	.	TGTGCCAGCAGTCCAAGCAGGGTTAGCTCCTACGAGCAGTACTTC	CASSPSRVSSYEQYF
TRBV28	TRBJ1-1	.	.	TGTGCCAGCAGTTTATTGGGGCAGCTCTACCCATTGAACACTGAAGCTTTCTTT	CASSLLGQLYPLNTEAFF
TRBV28	TRBJ2-1	.	.	TGTGCCAGCAGTTCCCCAGGCGGCAGCAGCCTAGGAGGTGAGCAGTTCTTC	CASSSPGGSSLGGEQFF
TRBV3-1/TRBV3-2	TRBJ2-7	.	.	TGTGCCAGCAGCCAAGTATTCCACGAGCAGTACTTC	CASSQVFHEQYF
TRBV20-1	TRBJ2-4	.	.	TGCAGGGCAGGACTTAAAAACATTCAGTACTTC	CRAGLKNIQYF
TRBV6-2/TRBV6-3	TRBJ2-2	.	.	TGTGCCAGCAGCGACTGGACTCCTGGTTCCGGGGAGCTGTTTTTT	CASSDWTPGSGELFF
TRBV6-2/TRBV6-3	TRBJ1-4	TRBD1	.	TGTGCCAGCAGTACAGGGGGGTTGAGTGAAAAACTGTTTTTT	CASSTGGLSEKLFF
TRBV9	TRBJ1-2	TRBD1	.	TGTGCCAGCAGCGTAGCCCTGGGACAGAACTATGGCTACACCTTC	CASSVALGQNYGYTF
TRBV18	TRBJ1-2	.	.	TGTGCCAGCTCCCCCACGGACAGCTATGGCTACACCTTC	CASSPTDSYGYTF
TRBV5-6	TRBJ1-4	.	.	TGTGCCAGCACCCGGCGCAGGCGAAATGAAAAACTGTTTTTT	CASTRRRRNEKLFF
TRBV19	TRBJ2-1	TRBD1	few	TGTGCCAGTAGTATGGGACAGGGCCCCAATGAGCAGTTCTTC	CASSMGQGPNEQFF
TRBV5-4	TRBJ1-2	TRBD1	.	TGTGCCAGCAGCTTGGAAAGGACAGGGGGTGGCTACACCTTC	CASSLERTGGGYTF
TRBV19	TRBJ1-5	.	once	TGTGCCAGTAGTGGGAGGGTTAGAAATCAGCCCCAGCATTTT	CASSGRVRNQPQHF
TRBV7-2	TRBJ2-1	TRBD2	few	TGTGCCAGCAGCGTCGGACTAGCGGGAAATGAGCAGTTCTTC	CASSVGLAGNEQFF
TRBV7-9	TRBJ2-7	TRBD2	few	TGTGCCAGCAGCTCCGCCGGGACTAGGGCCGAGCAGTACTTC	CASSSAGTRAEQYF
TRBV29-1	TRBJ1-2	TRBD1	once	TGCAGCGCTGGACAGGGGGCCGGTGGCTACACCTTC	CSAGQGAGGYTF
TRBV10-3	TRBJ1-2	.	.	TGTGCCATCAGTGAGGGGAGGGACGTTGGGTTC	CAISEGRDVGF
TRBV5-4	TRBJ2-7	TRBD2	.	TGTGCCAGCAGGTTAAGCGGGGGAGAGGGCGAGCAGTACTTC	CASRLSGGEGEQYF
TRBV19	TRBJ2-1	.	.	TGTGCCAGTAGTATAGATGGGGGCCGGAACAATGAGCAGTTCTTC	CASSIDGGRNNEQFF
TRBV25-1	TRBJ1-3	TRBD1	.	TGTGCCAGCAGTGGGTTACAGGGGTTCGGAAACACCATATATTTT	CASSGLQGFGNTIYF
TRBV4-3	TRBJ2-3	TRBD2	.	TGCGCCAGCAGCCAGTGGTCCCTAGCGGGAGGTGATGGGGATACGCAGTATTTT	CASSQWSLAGGDGDTQYF
TRBV11-2	TRBJ1-4	TRBD1	.	TGTGCCAGCAGCTTAAGGGGACAGCCGTATGAAAAACTGTTTTTT	CASSLRGQPYEKLFF
TRBV15	TRBJ1-5	.	.	TGTGCCACCAGCACACAGGGAGTCAATCAGCCCCAGCATTTT	CATSTQGVNQPQHF
TRBV24-1	TRBJ2-5	TRBD1	once	TGTGCCACCAGTGACGGGGCAGGGGGTAAAGAGACCCAGTACTTC	CATSDGAGGKETQYF
TRBV4-1	TRBJ2-2	.	.	TGCGCCAGCAGCCAACGTCGCACAGGGTCGGGTACCGGGGAGCTGTTTTTT	CASSQRRTGSGTGELFF
TRBV29-1	TRBJ2-5	TRBD2	.	TGCAGCGTTGACATGGGGGGGGAGACCCAGTACTTC	CSVDMGGETQYF
TRBV5-5	TRBJ1-3	.	.	TGTGCCAGCAGCTGGGGCAGTCCGAGCTCTGGAAACACCATATATTTT	CASSWGSPSSGNTIYF
TRBV19	TRBJ1-5	.	.	TGTGCCAGTATGGGCAGGGGAACTAGCAATCAGCCCCAGCATTTT	CASMGRGTSNQPQHF
TRBV4-1	TRBJ1-3	.	.	TGCGCCAGCAGCCAAGACTCTGACTCTTCTGGAAACACCATATATTTT	CASSQDSDSSGNTIYF
TRBV27	TRBJ2-7	TRBD1	.	TGTGCCAGCAGTCCCTATCGGACAGGGCCATCCTACGAGCAGTACTTC	CASSPYRTGPSYEQYF
TRBV27	TRBJ2-3	TRBD2	.	TGTGCCAGCAGTTTATGGGCTAGCGGAACAGATACGCAGTATTTT	CASSLWASGTDTQYF
TRBV18	TRBJ1-1	TRBD1	.	TGTGCCAGCTCAGCGGGACAGGGGGACACTGAAGCTTTCTTT	CASSAGQGDTEAFF
TRBV28	TRBJ1-1	.	.	TGTGCCAGCAGGCAGGGAGGTTCGAACACTGAAGCTTTCTTT	CASRQGGSNTEAFF
TRBV7-9	TRBJ2-7	TRBD1	many	TGTGCCAGCAGCCAGCAACAGGGGCCCTACGAGCAGTACTTC	CASSQQQGPYEQYF
TRBV28	TRBJ1-2	.	.	TGTGCCAGCACCCAGGCATTGAATGGCTACACCTTC	CASTQALNGYTF
TRBV3-1/TRBV3-2	TRBJ1-6	TRBD1	.	TGTGCCAGCAGCCTCCGGGACAGGAATTCACCCCTCCACTTT	CASSLRDRNSPLHF